This entry lists 15 T cell receptor beta chains sequenced from one sample in a study of blood T cell repertoires in COVID-19. Assay used: immunoSEQ multiplex PCR; TCRdb lists only in-frame clones, some missing. This table holds 200,000 to 300,000 clones, around 88% found once. Sequencing was performed on peripheral blood. The receptors here all came from a woman older than 75 with COVID-19, enrolled during active disease.

This clone was picked up one time. The chain links TRBV6-6 to TRBJ1-5; tentatively, D is TRBD1 (5 bases). V was clipped by 5 bases and J by 4 bases, with 12 bases between them. CDR1 and CDR2 (germline): MNHNY, SVGAGI (reference sequence). This CDR3 region has 14 residues. The CDR3, as DNA: TGTGCCAGCAGTGCAGGGAGGTCGAATCAGCCCCAGCATTTT. Translated, it gives CASSAGRSNQPQHF.

The V and J genes are TRBV5-1 and TRBJ2-7; 12 bases line up with TRBD1. J lost 4 bases, V lost 2 bases, and 4 bases had no gene match. Germline-derived CDR1 and CDR2 are SGHRS and YFSETQ. The CDR3 is made up of 15 amino acids. The CDR3, as DNA: TGCGCCAGCAGCTTTGGGACAGGGGGCTCTTACGAGCAGTACTTC. This codes for CASSFGTGGSYEQYF.

V usage is TRBV24-1 and J usage is TRBJ1-2; D remains ambiguous. With 1 base removed from V and 7 bases from J, the gap between germline ends came to 9 bases. Per germline, CDR1 KGHDR and CDR2 SFDVKD. The CDR3 is 13 residues long. This CDR3 is CATSDLRSSGYTF. The CDR3 DNA is TGTGCCACCAGTGATTTACGAAGTAGTGGCTACACCTTC.

For the CDR3, the DNA is TGCGCCAGCAGCTTGGAAGGGGAGGGATACGGCTACACCTTC. This sequence encodes CASSLEGEGYGYTF. V is TRBV5-1 and J is TRBJ1-2; D might be TRBD1 (5 bases). The CDR3 has 14 amino acids. Trimming removed 0 bases from V and 8 bases from J, with 14 bases in between. CDR1 and CDR2 (germline): SGHRS, YFSETQ.

This clone was seen only a few times. The V call is TRBV10-3, the J call TRBJ1-3; weak D call: TRBD1 (5 bases). The germline gives CDR1 ENHRY, CDR2 SYGVKD. The CDR3 consists of 16 residues. V was pared by 2 bases and J by 2 bases, with 13 bases between. Here the CDR3 DNA reads TGTGCCATCAGTGAGACCTATACAGGCGCTGGAAACACCATATATTTT. It translates to CAISETYTGAGNTIYF.

The chain recombines TRBV7-9 with TRBJ1-4; D uncertain. The germline CDR1 and CDR2 sequences are SEHNR and FQNEAQ (reference sequence). The CDR3 contains 12 residues. The V end lost 3 bases, the J end lost 7 bases, and 6 bases lay between the germline ends. The CDR3 DNA is TGTGCCAGCAGCTTTCCCCTTGAAAAACTGTTTTTT. Translation: CASSFPLEKLFF.

This chain joins TRBV7-9 and TRBJ2-2; D call uncertain. Germline assignment: CDR1 SEHNR and CDR2 FQNEAQ (reference sequence). The CDR3 consists of 15 residues. With 5 bases removed from V and 2 bases from J, the gap between germline ends came to 12 bases. CDR3 coding DNA: TGTGCCAGCAGCGACCAGACTGTTAACACCGGGGAGCTGTTTTTT. Residues: CASSDQTVNTGELFF. Complete variable domain (other parts from reference TRBV7-9 and TRBJ2-2): DTGVSQNPRHKITKRGQNVTFRCDPISEHNRLYWYRQTLGQGPEFLTYFQNEAQLEKSRLLSDRFSAERPKGSFSTLEIQRTEQGDSAMYLCASSDQTVNTGELFFGEGSRLTVL.

V and J are TRBV7-9 and TRBJ2-7, with D perhaps matching TRBD2 (5 bases). Germline V gives CDR1 SEHNR, CDR2 FQNEAQ (reference sequence). This CDR3 is built from 14 residues. V lost 7 bases, J lost 5 bases, and 18 bases lay in between. The chain's CDR3 is CASKPSGEKNEQYV. CDR3 DNA sequence: TGTGCCAGCAAGCCCTCCGGGGAAAAGAACGAGCAGTACGTC.

This sequence joins TRBV5-5 and TRBJ2-6; unclear D gene. This CDR3 region has 16 residues. Germline lookup yields CDR1 SGHKS and CDR2 YYEKEE (reference sequence). V was pared by 4 bases and J by 0 bases, with 11 bases between. The CDR3 loop reads CASSPQIHSGANVLTF. In nucleotides, the CDR3 is TGTGCCAGCAGCCCACAAATACACTCTGGGGCCAACGTCCTGACTTTC.

This clone has only one observation. Here the CDR3 reads CASSQDLGLAGGPSETQYF. DNA of the CDR3: TGCGCCAGCAGCCAAGACCTGGGACTAGCGGGGGGCCCGTCCGAGACCCAGTACTTC. The rearrangement links TRBV4-3 to TRBJ2-5; 15 bases line up with TRBD2. The CDR3 is 19 amino acids. The germline V gene has CDR1 LGHNA and CDR2 YSLEER. V trimming: 0 bases; J trimming: 5 bases; junction bases outside the gene matches: 10.

The rearrangement uses TRBV2 and TRBJ2-5, with a weak D call TRBD2 (7 bases). V was trimmed by 4 bases and J by 4 bases, leaving 16 bases between them. Germline V lookup: CDR1 SNHLY, CDR2 FYNNEI. CDR3 length equals 15 residues. The CDR3: CASSGRGGTRETQYF. The CDR3 DNA sequence: TGTGCCAGCAGTGGGAGGGGGGGCACAAGAGAGACCCAGTACTTC.

The J gene is TRBJ2-1, the V gene TRBV6-5; D perhaps matches TRBD2 (6 bases). Trimming cost V 10 bases and J 4 bases, with 20 bases left between them. This CDR3 is built from 15 residues. Germline V gene sequence: CDR1 MNHEY, CDR2 SVGAGI. The CDR3 loop reads CATYWGVAEYNEQFF. CDR3 DNA sequence: TGTGCCACCTATTGGGGGGTAGCGGAATACAATGAGCAGTTCTTC.

The rearrangement links TRBV4-3 to TRBJ1-6, with 7 bases fitting TRBD1. The CDR3 is 16 amino acids. J gave up 6 bases and V 2 bases, and 7 bases lay outside the gene matches. Germline-derived CDR1 and CDR2 are LGHNA and YSLEER. In DNA, the CDR3 is TGCGCCAGCAGCCAAACGACAGGGAACGGTAATTCACCCCTCCACTTT. This translates into CASSQTTGNGNSPLHF.

This clone was observed a few times. The rearrangement links TRBV7-2 to TRBJ2-6, with D tentatively TRBD2 (6 bases). The germline CDR1 and CDR2 sequences are SGHTA and FQGNSA. Trimming removed 5 bases at V and 0 bases at J, with 14 bases between. The CDR3 consists of 17 residues. The CDR3 sequence: CASSPRGASSGANVLTF. The CDR3 coding sequence is TGTGCCAGCAGCCCCCGCGGGGCAAGCTCTGGGGCCAACGTCCTGACTTTC. The full variable domain, in which reference TRBV7-2 and TRBJ2-6 provide the parts outside the CDR3, is GAGVSQSPSNKVTEKGKDVELRCDPISGHTALYWYRQSLGQGLEFLIYFQGNSAPDKSGLPSDRFSAERTGGSVSTLTIQRTQQEDSAVYLCASSPRGASSGANVLTFGAGSRLTVL.

CDR3 sequence reads: CASSQGRHSTGGQETQYF. The DNA for the CDR3 is TGTGCCAGCAGCCAAGGAAGACACTCCACAGGGGGCCAAGAGACCCAGTACTTC. The genes are TRBV3-1 (or the pseudogene TRBV3-2) and TRBJ2-5, with TRBD1 matching 8 bases. The V gene's germline CDR1 is LGHDT and CDR2 YNNKEL (reference sequence). V shed 1 base and J 1 base; nucleotides not matched to a gene: 11. This CDR3 is built from 18 residues.